One sample yielded the 10 T cell receptor beta chains listed below, sequenced in a study of T cell clonality in common variable immunodeficiency. The data were produced by immunoSEQ multiplex PCR, yet TCRdb's version contains in-frame clones alone and is incomplete. Observed in the sample are 60,000 to 75,000 clones, none of them singletons. The source material was peripheral blood mononuclear cells. These receptors all come from a person aged 18 to 75 in good health.

Many counts were recorded for this clone. The read ends 3 residues before the CDR3 terminus; that terminus is restored from the germline J gene. The chain is built from TRBV29-1 and TRBJ2-7; 8 nucleotides match TRBD1. Germline assignment: CDR1 SQVTM and CDR2 ANQGSEA. This CDR3 has 15 residues. After removal of 0 bases from V and 0 bases from J, the junction contained 4 bases not matched to a gene. The part of the CDR3 DNA that was read is TGCAGCGTTGAAGAGGCAGGGACAGGCTCCTACGAG. Its protein product is CSVEEAGTGSYE. The complete CDR3 sequence is CSVEEAGTGSYEQYF.

This clone was seen repeatedly, ten times or more. The DNA ends 3 residues before the CDR3 does, and the rest of the CDR3 is filled in from the germline J gene. This chain links TRBV18 with TRBJ1-1; D might be TRBD1 (5 bases). This CDR3 contains 17 residues. Germline V gives CDR1 KGHSH, CDR2 LQKENI. V lost 3 bases, J lost 0 bases, and 17 bases lay in between. The CDR3 is CASSPFRENVVNTEAFF. Partial CDR3 DNA: TGTGCCAGCTCACCGTTCAGGGAAAATGTAGTGAACACTGAA.

Many counts were recorded for this clone. Coverage ceases 3 residues before the CDR3 finishes, and the germline J gene fills in the end. V gene TRBV6-2 or TRBV6-3 combines with J gene TRBJ1-3, with a weak D call TRBD1 (5 bases). Germline V lookup: CDR1 MNHEY, CDR2 SVGEGT. Trimming took 11 bases from V and 3 from J, leaving 14 bases between them. The CDR3 runs 13 residues. CDR3: CAAQPRGGNTIYF. CDR3 DNA, as far as it was read: TGTGCCGCGCAGCCAAGGGGTGGAAACACC.

This clone has at least ten counts. The read finishes 3 residues shy of the CDR3 end, and the germline J gene is used to complete it. The genes are TRBV29-1 and TRBJ2-7; TRBD2 aligns across 13 bases. The CDR3 has 13 amino acids. The germline V gene has CDR1 SQVTM and CDR2 ANQGSEA. The V gene end was trimmed by 6 bases and the J gene end by 6 bases; junction bases not matched to a gene: 5. This chain's CDR3 is CSVPGTSGIEQYF. CDR3 bases read: TGCAGCGTCCCCGGGACTAGCGGGATCGAG.

This clone was detected many times. The read finishes 3 residues shy of the CDR3 end, and the germline J gene is used to complete it. The rearrangement joins TRBV23-1 to TRBJ2-1; a weak D match, TRBD2 (6 bases). TRBV23-1 counts as an open reading frame of uncertain function. This CDR3 region has 14 residues. Trimming took off 4 bases at V and 4 bases at J, with 11 bases between the two ends. The CDR3 spells CASSRRDFYNEQFF. Incomplete CDR3 DNA: TGCGCCAGCAGTCGACGGGACTTTTACAATGAG.

This clone came up many times. The read finishes 3 residues shy of the CDR3 end, and the germline J gene is used to complete it. The chain employs TRBV7-8 and TRBJ2-3, with a weak D call TRBD2 (5 bases). Germline loops: CDR1 SGHVS, CDR2 FQNEAQ. V dropped 7 bases and J dropped 6 bases, with 23 bases sitting between them. This CDR3 is built from 16 residues. CDR3 DNA (partial): TGTGCCAGCACCGAAAGTTTGTCTAGCTCTTGGGATACG. This gives the protein CASTESLSSSWDT. The full CDR3 protein reads CASTESLSSSWDTQYF.

This clone was detected many times. Read coverage stops 3 residues before the CDR3 terminus; the germline J gene supplies the remainder. V and J are TRBV19 and TRBJ2-1; 10 bases match TRBD2. Trimming removed 4 bases from V and 7 bases from J; junction bases left unmatched: 7. CDR3 length: 15 residues. Germline loops: CDR1 LNHDA, CDR2 SQIVND (reference sequence). The CDR3 protein is CASSKLAGVKNEQFF. The part of the CDR3 DNA that was read is TGTGCCAGTAGTAAGCTAGCGGGAGTTAAAAATGAG.

Details on this clone: From the germline J gene comes the end of the CDR3, since the read stops 3 residues before it. This chain links TRBV11-3 with TRBJ2-7; 7 bases are a match to TRBD2. CDR3 length: 15 residues. Germline V gene lookup returns CDR1 SGHNT and CDR2 YENEEA. V lost 1 base, J lost 0 bases, and 3 bases stayed unmatched. The part of the CDR3 DNA that was read is TGTGCCAGCAGCTTAGTGGGCGGGAGCTCCTACGAG. Translated, it gives CASSLVGGSSYE. The full-length CDR3 reads as CASSLVGGSSYEQYF.

Comments on this clone: The sequenced fragment ends 3 residues before the CDR3 boundary, so the rest is inferred from the germline J gene. This rearrangement joins TRBV6-2 or TRBV6-3 to TRBJ2-1; tentative D call: TRBD2 (6 bases). In germline, CDR1 is MNHEY, CDR2 SVGEGT. The CDR3 is made up of 14 amino acids. Trimming shortened V by 5 bases and J by 4 bases, and 12 bases separated the two germline ends. CDR3 DNA, as far as it was read: TGTGCCAGCAGTCCCCGGACTAAATACAATGAG. Amino acids: CASSPRTKYNE. The whole CDR3 region reads CASSPRTKYNEQFF.

This clone has a count of ten or more. The CDR3 end lies 3 residues beyond the end of the read and is filled in from the germline J gene. The V gene is TRBV7-3, the J gene TRBJ2-1, with D possibly being TRBD1 (7 bases). V lost 6 bases, J lost 8 bases, and 17 bases lay in between. From germline, CDR1 is SGHTA and CDR2 FQGTGA. This CDR3 has 14 amino acids. The sequenced part of the CDR3 DNA is TGTGCCAGCAGTTCAGGGGGGACTCTGGATGAG. This translates into CASSSGGTLDE. The whole CDR3 protein reads CASSSGGTLDEQFF.